Below are 2 T cell receptor beta chains sequenced from a single sample in a study of immune evolution from preneoplasia to lung adenocarcinoma. Measured with immunoSEQ multiplex PCR; TCRdb has only the in-frame clones, and not every one. The data show approximately 9,000 clones, about 80% seen once. The sample consisted of FFPE minimally invasive lung adenocarcinoma tissue. These receptors all stem from a person aged 70 to 85 with lung adenocarcinoma.

V usage is TRBV4-1 and J usage is TRBJ2-5; the match to TRBD2 covers 7 bases. The CDR3 spans 14 residues. Per the germline V gene, CDR1 is MGHRA and CDR2 is YSYEKL. Germline trimming cut 4 bases from V and 5 bases from J; bases unmatched to any gene: 7. The CDR3 here is CASSRGPGGETQYF. CDR3 nucleotide sequence: TGCGCCAGCAGCCGAGGTCCCGGGGGGGAGACCCAGTACTTC.

The chain carries TRBV7-8 and TRBJ2-1; TRBD1 matches 9 bases. V shed 2 bases, J shed 3 bases, and the junction held 5 bases outside the gene matches. CDR1 is SGHVS, CDR2 FQNEAQ, per germline. The CDR3 contains 16 residues. The DNA of the CDR3 is TGTGCCAGCAGCTTACTCGACAGGGGGGGCTACAATGAGCAGTTCTTC. Its translation: CASSLLDRGGYNEQFF.